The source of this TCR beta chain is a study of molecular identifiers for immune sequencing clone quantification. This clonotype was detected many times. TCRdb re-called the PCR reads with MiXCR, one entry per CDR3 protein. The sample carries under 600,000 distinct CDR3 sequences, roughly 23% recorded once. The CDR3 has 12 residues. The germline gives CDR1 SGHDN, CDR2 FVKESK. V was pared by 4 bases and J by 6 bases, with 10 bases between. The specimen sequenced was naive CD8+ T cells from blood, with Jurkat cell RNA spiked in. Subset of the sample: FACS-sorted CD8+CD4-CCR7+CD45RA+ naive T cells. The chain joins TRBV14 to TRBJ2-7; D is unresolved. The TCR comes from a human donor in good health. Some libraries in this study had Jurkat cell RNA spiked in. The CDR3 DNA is TGTGCCAGCAGCCGTCTCGAAGGCGAGCAGTACTTC. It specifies CASSRLEGEQYF.